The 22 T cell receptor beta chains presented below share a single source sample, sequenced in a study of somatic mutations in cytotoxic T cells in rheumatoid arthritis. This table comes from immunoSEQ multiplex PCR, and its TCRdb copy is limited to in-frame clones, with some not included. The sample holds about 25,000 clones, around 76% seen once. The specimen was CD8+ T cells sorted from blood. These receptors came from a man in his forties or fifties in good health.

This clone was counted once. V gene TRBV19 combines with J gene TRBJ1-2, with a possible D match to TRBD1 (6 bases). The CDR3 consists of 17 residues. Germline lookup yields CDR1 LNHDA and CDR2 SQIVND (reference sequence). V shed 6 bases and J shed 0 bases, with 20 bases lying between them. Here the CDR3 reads CASRMLDRSLTNYGYTF. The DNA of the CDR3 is TGTGCCAGTAGGATGCTGGACAGAAGCCTAACTAACTATGGCTACACCTTC.

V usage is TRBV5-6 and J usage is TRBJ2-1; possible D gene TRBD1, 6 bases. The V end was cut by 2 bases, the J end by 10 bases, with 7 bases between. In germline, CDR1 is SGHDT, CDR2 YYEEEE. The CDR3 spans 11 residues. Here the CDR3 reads CASSLGTEQFF. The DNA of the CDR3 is TGTGCCAGCAGCTTAGGGACAGAGCAGTTCTTC.

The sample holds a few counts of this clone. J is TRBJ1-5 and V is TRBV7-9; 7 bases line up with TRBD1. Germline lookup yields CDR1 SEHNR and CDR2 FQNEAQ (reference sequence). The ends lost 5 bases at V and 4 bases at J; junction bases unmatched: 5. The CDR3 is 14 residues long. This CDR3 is CASSAPGGNQPQHF. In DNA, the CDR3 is TGTGCCAGCAGCGCTCCAGGGGGAAATCAGCCCCAGCATTTT.

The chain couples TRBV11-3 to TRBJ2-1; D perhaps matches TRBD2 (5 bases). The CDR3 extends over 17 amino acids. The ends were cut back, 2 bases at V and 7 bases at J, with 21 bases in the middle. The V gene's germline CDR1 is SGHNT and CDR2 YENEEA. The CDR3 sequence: CASSLYPIGAELNEQFF. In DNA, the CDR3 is TGTGCCAGCAGCTTATACCCCATAGGAGCGGAGCTTAATGAGCAGTTCTTC.

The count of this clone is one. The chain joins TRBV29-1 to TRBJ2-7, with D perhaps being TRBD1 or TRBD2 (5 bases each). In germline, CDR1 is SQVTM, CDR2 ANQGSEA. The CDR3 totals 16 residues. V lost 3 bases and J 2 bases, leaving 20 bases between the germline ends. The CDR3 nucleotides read TGCAGCGTTGAGTTCCGGGGCATGAAACAGGCCTACGAGCAGTACTTC. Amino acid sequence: CSVEFRGMKQAYEQYF.

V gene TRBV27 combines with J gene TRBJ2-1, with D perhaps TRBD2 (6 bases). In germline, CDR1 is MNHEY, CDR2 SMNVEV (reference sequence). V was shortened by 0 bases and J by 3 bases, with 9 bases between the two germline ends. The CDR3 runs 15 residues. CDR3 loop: CASSLSGLIYNEQFF. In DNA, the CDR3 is TGTGCCAGCAGTTTATCGGGACTCATCTACAATGAGCAGTTCTTC.

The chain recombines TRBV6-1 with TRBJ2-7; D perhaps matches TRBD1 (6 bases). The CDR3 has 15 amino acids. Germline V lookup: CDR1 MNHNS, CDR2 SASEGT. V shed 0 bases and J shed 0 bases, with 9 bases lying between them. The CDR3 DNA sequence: TGTGCCAGCAGTGAAGCGCAGGGGAGCTCCTACGAGCAGTACTTC. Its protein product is CASSEAQGSSYEQYF.

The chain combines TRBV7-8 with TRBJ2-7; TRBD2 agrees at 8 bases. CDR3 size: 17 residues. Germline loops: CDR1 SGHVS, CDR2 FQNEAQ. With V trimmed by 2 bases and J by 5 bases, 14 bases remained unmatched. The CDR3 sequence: CASSLWQGSGRANEQYF. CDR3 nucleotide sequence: TGTGCCAGCAGCTTATGGCAGGGCAGCGGGAGAGCAAACGAGCAGTACTTC.

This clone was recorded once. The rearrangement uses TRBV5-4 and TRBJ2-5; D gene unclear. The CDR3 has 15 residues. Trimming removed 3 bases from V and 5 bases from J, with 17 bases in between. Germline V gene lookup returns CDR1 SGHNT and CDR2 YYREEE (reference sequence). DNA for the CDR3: TGTGCCAGCAGCTCGCCCGGCCTCCAAGGGGAGACCCAGTACTTC. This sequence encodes CASSSPGLQGETQYF. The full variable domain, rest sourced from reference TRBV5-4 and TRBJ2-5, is ETGVTQSPTHLIKTRGQQVTLRCSSQSGHNTVSWYQQALGQGPQFIFQYYREEENGRGNFPPRFSGLQFPNYSSELNVNALELDDSALYLCASSSPGLQGETQYFGPGTRLLVL.

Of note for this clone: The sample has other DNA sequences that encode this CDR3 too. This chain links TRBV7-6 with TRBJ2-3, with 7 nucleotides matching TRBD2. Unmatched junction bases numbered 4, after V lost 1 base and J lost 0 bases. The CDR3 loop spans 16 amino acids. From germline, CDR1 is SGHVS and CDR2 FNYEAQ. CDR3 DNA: TGTGCCAGCAGCTTAGAGGCTAGCGGAAGCACAGATACGCAGTATTTT. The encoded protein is CASSLEASGSTDTQYF.

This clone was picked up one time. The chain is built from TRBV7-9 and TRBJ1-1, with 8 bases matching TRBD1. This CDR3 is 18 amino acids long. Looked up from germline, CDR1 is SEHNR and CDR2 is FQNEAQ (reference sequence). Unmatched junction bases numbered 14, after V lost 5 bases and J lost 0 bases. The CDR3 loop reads CASSPNRDRGTLNTEAFF. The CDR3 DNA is TGTGCCAGCAGCCCTAATCGAGACAGGGGAACTTTGAACACTGAAGCTTTCTTT. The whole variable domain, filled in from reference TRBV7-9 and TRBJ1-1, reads DTGVSQNPRHKITKRGQNVTFRCDPISEHNRLYWYRQTLGQGPEFLTYFQNEAQLEKSRLLSDRFSAERPKGSFSTLEIQRTEQGDSAMYLCASSPNRDRGTLNTEAFFGQGTRLTVV.

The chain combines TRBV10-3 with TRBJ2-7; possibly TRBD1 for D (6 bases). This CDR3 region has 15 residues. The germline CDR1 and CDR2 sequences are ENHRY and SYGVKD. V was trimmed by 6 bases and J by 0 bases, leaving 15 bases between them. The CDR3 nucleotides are TGTGCCATCAGAGAACCGGGACAAGACTCCTACGAGCAGTACTTC. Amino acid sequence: CAIREPGQDSYEQYF.

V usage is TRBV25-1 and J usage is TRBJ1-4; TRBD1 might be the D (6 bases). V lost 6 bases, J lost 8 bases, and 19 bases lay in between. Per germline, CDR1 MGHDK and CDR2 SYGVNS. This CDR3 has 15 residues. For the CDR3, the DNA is TGTGCCAGCAGCGTAAAGGAGGGGGGCAAGGAAAAACTGTTTTTT. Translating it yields CASSVKEGGKEKLFF.

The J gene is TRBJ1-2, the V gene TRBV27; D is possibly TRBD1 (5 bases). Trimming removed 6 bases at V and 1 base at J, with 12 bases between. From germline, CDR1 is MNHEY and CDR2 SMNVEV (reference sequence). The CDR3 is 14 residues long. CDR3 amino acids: CASRPGNSNYGYTF. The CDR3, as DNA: TGTGCCAGCAGACCAGGGAACAGTAACTATGGCTACACCTTC.

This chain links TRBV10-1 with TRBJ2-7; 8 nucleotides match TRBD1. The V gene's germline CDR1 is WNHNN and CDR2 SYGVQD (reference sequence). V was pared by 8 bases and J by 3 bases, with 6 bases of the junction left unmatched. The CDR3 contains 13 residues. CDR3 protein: CASGGQGFYEQYF. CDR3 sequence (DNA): TGCGCCAGCGGTGGACAGGGCTTCTACGAGCAGTACTTC.

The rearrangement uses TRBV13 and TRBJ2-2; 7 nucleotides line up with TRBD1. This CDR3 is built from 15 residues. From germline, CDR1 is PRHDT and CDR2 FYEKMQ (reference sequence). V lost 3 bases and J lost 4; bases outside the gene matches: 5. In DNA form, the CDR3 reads TGTGCCAGCAGCTTTTGGACAGGCTTCACCGGGGAGCTGTTTTTT. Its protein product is CASSFWTGFTGELFF. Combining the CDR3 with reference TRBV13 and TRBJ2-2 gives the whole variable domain AAGVIQSPRHLIKEKRETATLKCYPIPRHDTVYWYQQGPGQDPQFLISFYEKMQSDKGSIPDRFSAQQFSDYHSELNMSSLELGDSALYFCASSFWTGFTGELFFGEGSRLTVL.

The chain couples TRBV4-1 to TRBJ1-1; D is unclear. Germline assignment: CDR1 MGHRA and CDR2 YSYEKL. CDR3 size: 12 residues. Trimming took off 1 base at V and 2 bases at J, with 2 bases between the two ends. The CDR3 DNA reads TGCGCCAGCAGCCAAGTTAACACTGAAGCTTTCTTT. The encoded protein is CASSQVNTEAFF.

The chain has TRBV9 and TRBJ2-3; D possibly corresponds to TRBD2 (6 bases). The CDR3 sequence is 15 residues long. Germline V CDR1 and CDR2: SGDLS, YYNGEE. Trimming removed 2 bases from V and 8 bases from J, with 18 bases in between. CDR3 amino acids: CASSVRDGTRGTQYF. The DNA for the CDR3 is TGTGCCAGCAGCGTTAGGGACGGGACTCGGGGTACGCAGTATTTT. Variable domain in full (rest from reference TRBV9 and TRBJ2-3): DSGVTQTPKHLITATGQRVTLRCSPRSGDLSVYWYQQSLDQGLQFLIQYYNGEERAKGNILERFSAQQFPDLHSELNLSSLELGDSALYFCASSVRDGTRGTQYFGPGTRLTVL.

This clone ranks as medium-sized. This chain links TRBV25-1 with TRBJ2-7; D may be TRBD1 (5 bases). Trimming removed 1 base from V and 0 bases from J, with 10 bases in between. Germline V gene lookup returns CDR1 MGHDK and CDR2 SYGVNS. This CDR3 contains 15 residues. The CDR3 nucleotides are TGTGCCAGCAGTGAATCGCAGGGAATCTCCTACGAGCAGTACTTC. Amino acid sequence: CASSESQGISYEQYF.

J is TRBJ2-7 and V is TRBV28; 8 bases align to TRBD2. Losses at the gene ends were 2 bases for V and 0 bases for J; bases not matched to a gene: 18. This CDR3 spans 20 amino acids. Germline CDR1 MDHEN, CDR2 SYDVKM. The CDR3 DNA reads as TGTGCCAGCAGTTTAAGGGCGGGAGGACCATCCTTACTAAGCTCCTACGAGCAGTACTTC. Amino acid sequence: CASSLRAGGPSLLSSYEQYF. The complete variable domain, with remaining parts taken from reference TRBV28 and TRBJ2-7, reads DVKVTQSSRYLVKRTGEKVFLECVQDMDHENMFWYRQDPGLGLRLIYFSYDVKMKEKGDIPEGYSVSREKKERFSLILESASTNQTSMYLCASSLRAGGPSLLSSYEQYFGPGTRLTVT.

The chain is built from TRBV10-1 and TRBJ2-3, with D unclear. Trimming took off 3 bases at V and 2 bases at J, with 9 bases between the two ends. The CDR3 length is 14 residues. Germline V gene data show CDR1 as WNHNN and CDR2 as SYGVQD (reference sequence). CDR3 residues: CASSDSPSTDTQYF. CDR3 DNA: TGCGCCAGCAGTGATTCGCCCTCCACAGATACGCAGTATTTT.

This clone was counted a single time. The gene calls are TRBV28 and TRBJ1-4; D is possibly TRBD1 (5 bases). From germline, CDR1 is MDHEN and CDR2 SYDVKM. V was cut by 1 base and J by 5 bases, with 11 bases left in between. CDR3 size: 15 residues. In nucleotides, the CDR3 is TGTGCCAGCAGTTTATTGGGGGGAAAGAATGAAAAACTGTTTTTT. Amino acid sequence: CASSLLGGKNEKLFF.